Shown below are 10 T cell receptor beta chains from a single sample sequenced in a study of Ad26.COV2.S vaccination and SARS-CoV-2 variants. This table comes from immunoSEQ multiplex PCR, and its TCRdb copy is limited to in-frame clones, with some not included. The sample consists of about 400,000 clones, approximately 83% of them appearing once. Treatment indicated: roughly 20 received Ad26.COV2.S at low or high dose, single or two shots; about 5 received placebo; per-sample allocation not given. Samples were taken on day 63 after the first vaccine or placebo injection. This sample comprised peripheral blood, obtained in a trial of Ad26.COV2.S vaccine versus placebo. The receptors were gathered from a person between 18 and 60 years old who received the Ad26.COV2.S COVID-19 vaccine or a placebo.

The chain combines TRBV3-1 (or the pseudogene TRBV3-2) with TRBJ1-4; 7 nucleotides line up with TRBD1. Per the germline V gene, CDR1 is LGHDT and CDR2 is YNNKEL (reference sequence). This CDR3 spans 14 amino acids. Trimming removed 0 bases from V and 7 bases from J; junction bases left unmatched: 2. The DNA for the CDR3 is TGTGCCAGCAGCCAAGACAGGGGGAGTGAAAAACTGTTTTTT. Translating gives CASSQDRGSEKLFF.

This chain links TRBV18 with TRBJ1-2, with no clear D. The CDR3 extends over 18 amino acids. Trimming pared 0 bases from V and 1 base from J, leaving 18 bases between. Looked up from germline, CDR1 is KGHSH and CDR2 is LQKENI. The CDR3: CASSPPGMAGLNNYGYTF. The CDR3 nucleotides are TGTGCCAGCTCACCACCCGGAATGGCAGGACTAAATAACTATGGCTACACCTTC.

The genes are TRBV2 and TRBJ1-1, with 10 bases aligning to TRBD1. In germline, CDR1 is SNHLY, CDR2 FYNNEI. This CDR3 is 14 amino acids long. Unmatched junction bases numbered 5, after V lost 6 bases and J lost 4 bases. As DNA, the CDR3 is TGTGCCAGCAGGATAGGACAGGGGGTCACTGAAGCTTTCTTT. Translated, it gives CASRIGQGVTEAFF.

The V call is TRBV5-6, the J call TRBJ2-1; 7 nucleotides match TRBD1. Germline V gene data show CDR1 as SGHDT and CDR2 as YYEEEE. Unmatched junction bases numbered 8, after V lost 5 bases and J lost 3 bases. The length of the CDR3 is 15 residues. CDR3 nucleotides: TGTGCCAGCAGTTCGGACAGGTACCTCTACAATGAGCAGTTCTTC. The encoded protein is CASSSDRYLYNEQFF.

This clone was seen a single time. The chain links TRBV6-5 to TRBJ1-2; 12 nucleotides line up with TRBD1. Germline-derived CDR1 and CDR2 are MNHEY and SVGAGI. CDR3 length equals 16 residues. The junction had 9 bases not matched to a gene; V was cut back by 2 bases and J by 8 bases. This CDR3 is CASSYGGGQGAKGYTF. The CDR3 DNA sequence: TGTGCCAGCAGTTACGGCGGGGGACAGGGGGCTAAAGGCTACACCTTC.

This chain connects TRBV25-1 to TRBJ2-7, with 8 nucleotides matching TRBD1. CDR1 is MGHDK and CDR2 is SYGVNS in the germline V gene. The CDR3 totals 14 residues. V was clipped by 5 bases and J by 6 bases; unmatched bases: 9. The CDR3 coding sequence is TGTGCCAGCAGTTTCGGGACAGGCACGTCCGAGCAGTACTTC. Protein: CASSFGTGTSEQYF.

This sequence joins TRBV4-1 and TRBJ1-2, with D perhaps matching TRBD1 (6 bases). Trimming stripped 4 bases from V and 8 bases from J, with 17 bases between. Germline lookup yields CDR1 MGHRA and CDR2 YSYEKL. The CDR3 is 14 residues long. The CDR3 region has the DNA TGCGCCAGCAGCCCCCCCAGGGGCGAAGGAGGCTACACCTTC. This encodes CASSPPRGEGGYTF.

This clone occurred once. This chain connects TRBV6-2 or TRBV6-3 to TRBJ2-1; D could derive from TRBD1 or TRBD2 (5 bases each). Germline values: CDR1 MNHEY, CDR2 SVGEGT. This CDR3 contains 16 residues. Trimming cost V 4 bases and J 3 bases, with 16 bases left between them. The CDR3 region has the DNA TGTGCCAGCAGTTCCACCGTCGGGGCCCGCTACAATGAGCAGTTCTTC. Amino acid sequence: CASSSTVGARYNEQFF.

With regard to this clone: This same CDR3 is encoded by further DNA sequences in the sample. This chain joins TRBV5-6 and TRBJ2-6, with no clear D. This CDR3 region has 15 residues. Germline CDR1 is SGHDT and CDR2 is YYEEEE. With 0 bases removed from V and 0 bases from J, the gap between germline ends came to 4 bases. CDR3 nucleotide sequence: TGTGCCAGCAGCTTGGTGGGCTCTGGGGCCAACGTCCTGACTTTC. Its protein is CASSLVGSGANVLTF.

This chain links TRBV13 with TRBJ2-2; D is possibly TRBD1 or TRBD2 (7 bases each). The CDR3 totals 16 residues. Germline V gene sequence: CDR1 PRHDT, CDR2 FYEKMQ (reference sequence). Trimming stripped 6 bases from V and 3 bases from J, with 17 bases between. This CDR3 reads CASRIGGGGDTGELFF. The CDR3 region has the DNA TGTGCCAGCAGGATAGGGGGAGGGGGCGACACCGGGGAGCTGTTTTTT.